Following are 15 T cell receptor beta chains from one sample sequenced in a study of blood T cell repertoires in COVID-19. The repertoire was sequenced with immunoSEQ multiplex PCR; TCRdb's copy has only in-frame clones and lacks some. The table has about 180,000 clones, about 82% seen once. The specimen sequenced was peripheral blood. The origin of the receptors is a man between 70 and 80 years old with active or convalescent COVID-19.

The CDR3 DNA is TGCGCCAGCAGCTGGGGACAGGGAAGTTTGTGGGAGCAGTACTTC. The encoded protein is CASSWGQGSLWEQYF. The J gene is TRBJ2-7, the V gene TRBV5-1, with 9 bases that match TRBD1. Germline CDR1 is SGHRS and CDR2 is YFSETQ. V gave up 3 bases and J gave up 7 bases; unmatched junction bases: 11. The CDR3 is 15 amino acids.

This sequence joins TRBV4-1 and TRBJ2-1; D gene ambiguous. Trimming stripped 0 bases from V and 0 bases from J, with 6 bases between. This CDR3 has 15 residues. Per the germline V gene, CDR1 is MGHRA and CDR2 is YSYEKL. The CDR3 coding sequence is TGCGCCAGCAGCCAAGATATCGGCTCCTACAATGAGCAGTTCTTC. Translating gives CASSQDIGSYNEQFF.

This rearrangement joins TRBV9 to TRBJ2-5; TRBD2 matches at 8 bases. Germline V CDR1 and CDR2: SGDLS, YYNGEE. V was clipped by 0 bases and J by 4 bases; unmatched bases: 2. The CDR3 sequence is 14 residues long. CDR3 sequence reads: CASSVGGTRETQYF. In DNA form, the CDR3 reads TGTGCCAGCAGCGTAGGGGGGACTAGAGAGACCCAGTACTTC.

V gene TRBV11-2 combines with J gene TRBJ2-5; D call uncertain. CDR1 SGHAT and CDR2 FQNNGV come from the germline V gene. This CDR3 has 12 residues. The ends were cut back, 2 bases at V and 5 bases at J, with 6 bases in the middle. The DNA for the CDR3 is TGTGCCAGCAGCTTACCCTTTGAGACCCAGTACTTC. As protein: CASSLPFETQYF.

CDR3 sequence reads: CASSVVAGAQAFF. The CDR3 coding sequence is TGTGCCAGCAGCGTAGTGGCAGGGGCTCAAGCTTTCTTT. The rearrangement links TRBV9 to TRBJ1-1; TRBD1 might be the D (6 bases). V lost 0 bases to trimming and J lost 9 bases, with 12 bases between them. The CDR3 spans 13 residues. Per the germline V gene, CDR1 is SGDLS and CDR2 is YYNGEE.

The CDR3 sequence is CASSQDLSGKAFF. The CDR3 nucleotides read TGTGCCAGCAGCCAAGATCTGTCAGGGAAAGCTTTCTTT. J is TRBJ1-1 and V is TRBV3-1 (or the pseudogene TRBV3-2); D perhaps matches TRBD1 (5 bases). Germline values: CDR1 LGHDT, CDR2 YNNKEL (reference sequence). There are 13 residues in the CDR3. Trimming pared 0 bases from V and 9 bases from J, leaving 11 bases between.

V usage is TRBV2 and J usage is TRBJ2-7, with 9 positions matching TRBD1. Trimming cost V 8 bases and J 5 bases; bases outside gene matches: 10. This CDR3 is 14 amino acids long. The germline V gene has CDR1 SNHLY and CDR2 FYNNEI. The DNA for the CDR3 is TGTGCCAGCGCCGACAGGGGGGGCCTCCACGAGCAGTACTTC. This translates into CASADRGGLHEQYF.

This chain connects TRBV5-1 to TRBJ1-1, with a possible D match to TRBD1 (6 bases). CDR1 and CDR2 from the germline V gene are SGHRS and YFSETQ. V lost 0 bases and J 0 bases, leaving 9 bases between the germline ends. The CDR3 runs to 15 residues. The CDR3 spells CASSLVGAVNTEAFF. Here the CDR3 DNA reads TGCGCCAGCAGCTTGGTGGGGGCGGTGAACACTGAAGCTTTCTTT.

The genes are TRBV10-3 and TRBJ2-3, with 8 bases matching TRBD1. The CDR3 spans 15 residues. The J segment lost 3 bases and the V segment lost 10 bases, leaving 12 bases of the junction unmatched. Germline assignment: CDR1 ENHRY and CDR2 SYGVKD. Here the CDR3 DNA reads TGTGCCACAATAAGGGCAGGGGGCGCGACAGATACGCAGTATTTT. Translating gives CATIRAGGATDTQYF.

The chain recombines TRBV29-1 with TRBJ2-3; D is undetermined. This CDR3 spans 11 amino acids. Between the trimmed V and J ends, which lost 3 bases and 6 bases, there was a span of 7 bases. Germline V gene lookup returns CDR1 SQVTM and CDR2 ANQGSEA. DNA of the CDR3: TGCAGCGTTGACCGGGTGGATACGCAGTATTTT. It is translated as CSVDRVDTQYF.

The chain links TRBV18 to TRBJ1-1, with D maybe TRBD1 (6 bases). V lost 3 bases, J lost 4 bases, and 18 bases lay in between. Germline-derived CDR1 and CDR2 are KGHSH and LQKENI. The CDR3 totals 16 residues. The CDR3 region is CASSPLTGSNPTEAFF. For the CDR3, the DNA is TGTGCCAGCTCACCGCTCACAGGGAGTAATCCCACTGAAGCTTTCTTT. The variable domain in full, completed from reference TRBV18 and TRBJ1-1, reads NAGVMQNPRHLVRRRGQEARLRCSPMKGHSHVYWYRQLPEEGLKFMVYLQKENIIDESGMPKERFSAEFPKEGPSILRIQQVVRGDSAAYFCASSPLTGSNPTEAFFGQGTRLTVV.

The chain combines TRBV25-1 with TRBJ1-2; no reliable D call. The CDR3 length is 11 residues. CDR1 MGHDK and CDR2 SYGVNS come from the germline V gene. V lost 5 bases and J lost 8, with 9 bases in between. This chain's CDR3 is CASSPFLGYTF. CDR3 sequence (DNA): TGTGCCAGCAGTCCCTTCTTGGGCTACACCTTC.

The chain is built from TRBV27 and TRBJ1-1; 8 bases match TRBD1. V dropped 5 bases and J dropped 5; count of bases not matched to a gene: 7. The length of the CDR3 is 14 residues. The germline CDR1 and CDR2 sequences are MNHEY and SMNVEV (reference sequence). The CDR3 spells CASSQQGVWTEAFF. The CDR3, as DNA: TGTGCCAGCAGTCAACAGGGGGTATGGACTGAAGCTTTCTTT.

V is TRBV9 and J is TRBJ2-5; the D gene is possibly TRBD1 (6 bases). Trimming stripped 4 bases from V and 2 bases from J, with 9 bases between. Germline V CDR1 and CDR2: SGDLS, YYNGEE. The CDR3 extends over 13 amino acids. In DNA form, the CDR3 reads TGTGCCAGCAGCCCCGGGACACAAGAGACCCAGTACTTC. Its translation: CASSPGTQETQYF.

J is TRBJ2-5 and V is TRBV9; maybe TRBD2 (6 bases). The germline gives CDR1 SGDLS, CDR2 YYNGEE. Trimming stripped 0 bases from V and 9 bases from J, with 15 bases between. The CDR3 consists of 14 residues. The CDR3 nucleotides are TGTGCCAGCAGCGTAGATGGGGGTTCGGGGGCCCAGTACTTC. It is translated as CASSVDGGSGAQYF.